The subject of this entry is one T cell receptor (beta chain). The antigen remains undetermined. Trimming stripped 2 bases from V and 2 bases from J, with 6 bases between. The CDR3 totals 13 residues. Germline V gene sequence: CDR1 KGHSH, CDR2 LQKENI. These data belong to a study of cytomegalovirus exposure and HLA in healthy donors. Whole-study context: In an earlier analysis, almost 120 million unique TCR beta sequences were found from some 180 million T cells. Roughly 80% of roughly 400 genotyped donors fell in the Caucasian-associated ancestry cluster. Findings and limits, study-wide: Among TCR beta chains, those listed as cytomegalovirus-associated numbered more than 150. Specificity for CMV antigens was confirmed in vitro for three of the CMV-associated chains.

In the PCR, 60 Vbeta and 13 Jbeta primers were used. The protocol was immunoSEQ multiplex PCR, while the TCRdb copy is restricted to in-frame clones and leaves out a portion. The sample includes some 150,000 clones, about three quarters of them seen just once. The V and J genes are TRBV18 and TRBJ2-5, with D hard to call. Sequencing input: PBMCs. This clonotype was sampled from a woman under 40 in good health and CMV-seronegative. CDR3 nucleotide sequence: TGTGCCAGCTCACCATACAGTCAAGAGACCCAGTACTTC. This gives the protein CASSPYSQETQYF.